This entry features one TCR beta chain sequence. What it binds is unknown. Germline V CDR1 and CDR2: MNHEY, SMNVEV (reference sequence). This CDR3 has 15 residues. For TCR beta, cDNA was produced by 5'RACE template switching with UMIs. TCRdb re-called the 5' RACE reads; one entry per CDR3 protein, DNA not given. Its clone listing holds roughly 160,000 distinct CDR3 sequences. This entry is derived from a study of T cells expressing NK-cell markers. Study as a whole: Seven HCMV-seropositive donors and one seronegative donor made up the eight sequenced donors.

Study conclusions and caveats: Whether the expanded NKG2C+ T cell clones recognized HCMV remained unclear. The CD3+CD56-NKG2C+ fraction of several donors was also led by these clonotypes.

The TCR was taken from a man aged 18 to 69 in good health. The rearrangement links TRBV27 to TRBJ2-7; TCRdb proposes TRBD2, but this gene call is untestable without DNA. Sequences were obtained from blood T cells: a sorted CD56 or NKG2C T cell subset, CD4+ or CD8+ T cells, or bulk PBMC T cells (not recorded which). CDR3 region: CASSLEGSLSYEQYF.